This passage covers 12 T cell receptor beta chains from one sample sequenced in a study of CD8 T cells in ankylosing spondylitis. MiXCR, run by TCRdb on the 5' RACE reads, gives a single entry per CDR3 protein. This sample has some 250,000 distinct CDR3 sequences, with under 30% found just once. The sequenced material came from blood, either unsorted or a sorted T cell fraction (not recorded which). The receptors shown here come from a male donor with ankylosing spondylitis or in good health (not recorded which).

The sample holds many counts of this clonotype. The chain links TRBV5-1 to TRBJ1-4; no definite D call. Trimming pared 4 bases from V and 0 bases from J, leaving 7 bases between. There are 14 residues in the CDR3. CDR1 is SGHRS, CDR2 YFSETQ, per germline. CDR3 sequence (DNA): TGCGCCAGCAGCCAGGACTCAACTAATGAAAAACTGTTTTTT. Protein product: CASSQDSTNEKLFF.

The chain is built from TRBV18 and TRBJ2-7, with D uncertain. The CDR3 totals 13 residues. V was clipped by 3 bases and J by 1 base, with 7 bases between them. The germline gives CDR1 KGHSH, CDR2 LQKENI. The CDR3 spells CASSPTRSYEQYF. In DNA form, the CDR3 reads TGTGCCAGCTCACCCACCCGATCCTACGAGCAGTACTTC. Full variable domain (outside the CDR3, taken from reference TRBV18 and TRBJ2-7): NAGVMQNPRHLVRRRGQEARLRCSPMKGHSHVYWYRQLPEEGLKFMVYLQKENIIDESGMPKERFSAEFPKEGPSILRIQQVVRGDSAAYFCASSPTRSYEQYFGPGTRLTVT.

This clonotype was detected ten times or more. This chain uses TRBV29-1 with TRBJ2-5, with 11 bases aligning to TRBD2. With V trimmed by 7 bases and J by 3 bases, 7 bases remained unmatched. The germline V gene has CDR1 SQVTM and CDR2 ANQGSEA. This CDR3 spans 14 amino acids. The CDR3 coding sequence is TGCAGCGCAAAAGTACTAGCGGGGGAAGAGACCCAGTACTTC. This encodes CSAKVLAGEETQYF.

This clonotype has a count of ten or more. V usage is TRBV12-3 or TRBV12-4 and J usage is TRBJ1-1, with D tentatively TRBD1 (6 bases). Trimming took 2 bases from V and 10 from J, leaving 14 bases between them. The CDR3 runs 13 residues. The CDR3: CASSLLWGAGAFF. CDR3 DNA sequence: TGTGCCAGCAGTTTATTATGGGGGGCGGGAGCTTTCTTT.

This clonotype was picked up a small number of times. The genes are TRBV20-1 and TRBJ2-2, with TRBD1 matching over 8 bases. Unmatched junction bases numbered 15, after V lost 5 bases and J lost 4 bases. The CDR3 runs 17 residues. CDR1 is DFQATT and CDR2 is SNEGSKA in the germline V gene (reference sequence). CDR3 in DNA: TGCAGTGCTCGCGGTCCCCTCGGACAGGGAGGCACCGGGGAGCTGTTTTTT. Residues: CSARGPLGQGGTGELFF.

This clonotype was seen a handful of times. The chain couples TRBV29-1 to TRBJ2-5, with 10 bases matching TRBD1. V lost 7 bases to trimming and J lost 1 base; unmatched junction nucleotides: 6. This CDR3 comprises 14 residues. Per the germline V gene, CDR1 is SQVTM and CDR2 is ANQGSEA. CDR3 protein: CSGSRDRGQETQYF. CDR3 DNA: TGCAGCGGAAGCCGGGACAGGGGCCAAGAGACCCAGTACTTC.

This clonotype was seen at least ten times. The chain uses TRBV15 and TRBJ2-6; D is uncertain. The germline CDR1 and CDR2 sequences are LNHNV and YYDKDF (reference sequence). Trimming stripped 3 bases from V and 1 base from J, with 10 bases between. The CDR3 has 16 amino acids. CDR3 bases: TGTGCCACCAGCAGTGATGCCGTATCTGGGGCCAACGTCCTGACTTTC. As protein: CATSSDAVSGANVLTF.

In its sample, this clonotype was seen many times. The rearrangement links TRBV20-1 to TRBJ2-5; perhaps TRBD1 as D (7 bases). This CDR3 has 14 amino acids. Germline CDR1 DFQATT, CDR2 SNEGSKA (reference sequence). Trimming removed 3 bases at V and 4 bases at J, with 15 bases between. The CDR3 loop is CSASSPRGVETQYF. CDR3 sequence (DNA): TGCAGTGCTAGTAGCCCCAGGGGGGTAGAGACCCAGTACTTC.

The chain is built from TRBV10-3 and TRBJ1-2; 7 bases line up with TRBD1. Trimming at V came to 6 bases and at J to 4 bases, leaving 11 bases not matched to a gene. This CDR3 has 15 residues. Per the germline V gene, CDR1 is ENHRY and CDR2 is SYGVKD. The chain's CDR3 is CAISTRQGGGYGYTF. The CDR3 DNA is TGTGCCATCAGCACACGACAGGGCGGGGGCTATGGCTACACCTTC.

This clonotype was detected ten times or more. J is TRBJ2-2 and V is TRBV7-2; a weak D match, TRBD1 (5 bases). Trimming shortened V by 3 bases and J by 4 bases, and 9 bases separated the two germline ends. The germline V gene encodes CDR1 SGHTA and CDR2 FQGNSA. CDR3 length equals 14 residues. DNA of the CDR3: TGTGCCAGCAGCTTGTATGGGGCCACCGGGGAGCTGTTTTTT. Translating gives CASSLYGATGELFF. The complete variable domain, with remaining parts taken from reference TRBV7-2 and TRBJ2-2, reads GAGVSQSPSNKVTEKGKDVELRCDPISGHTALYWYRQSLGQGLEFLIYFQGNSAPDKSGLPSDRFSAERTGGSVSTLTIQRTQQEDSAVYLCASSLYGATGELFFGEGSRLTVL.

This clonotype showed up many times. The CDR3, as DNA: TGTGCCATCAGCGCAGGGGATACGCAGTATTTT. Translating it yields CAISAGDTQYF. The chain has TRBV10-3 and TRBJ2-3, with D possibly matching TRBD1 (5 bases). CDR1 is ENHRY and CDR2 is SYGVKD in the germline V gene. The CDR3 is made up of 11 amino acids. With 6 bases removed from V and 6 bases from J, the gap between germline ends came to 7 bases.

This clonotype was observed at least ten times. The chain is built from TRBV2 and TRBJ2-7; D gene uncertain. With 2 bases removed from V and 5 bases from J, the gap between germline ends came to 7 bases. The CDR3 runs to 12 residues. Germline loops: CDR1 SNHLY, CDR2 FYNNEI. CDR3 loop: CASSEWVDEQYF. The CDR3 region has the DNA TGTGCCAGCAGTGAATGGGTCGACGAGCAGTACTTC.